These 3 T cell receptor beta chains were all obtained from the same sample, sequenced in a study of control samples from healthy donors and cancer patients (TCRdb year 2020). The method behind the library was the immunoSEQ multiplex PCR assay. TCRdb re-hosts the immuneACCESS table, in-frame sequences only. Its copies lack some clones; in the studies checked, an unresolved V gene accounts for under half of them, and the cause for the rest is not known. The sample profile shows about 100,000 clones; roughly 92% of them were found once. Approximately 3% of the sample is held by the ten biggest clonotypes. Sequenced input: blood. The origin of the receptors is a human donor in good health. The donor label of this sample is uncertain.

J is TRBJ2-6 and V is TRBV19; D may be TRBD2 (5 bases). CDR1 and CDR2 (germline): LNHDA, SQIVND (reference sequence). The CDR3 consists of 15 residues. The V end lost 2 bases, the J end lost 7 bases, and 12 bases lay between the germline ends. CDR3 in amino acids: CASSIMRVQANVLTF. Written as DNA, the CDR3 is TGTGCCAGTAGTATAATGAGGGTTCAAGCCAACGTCCTGACTTTC.

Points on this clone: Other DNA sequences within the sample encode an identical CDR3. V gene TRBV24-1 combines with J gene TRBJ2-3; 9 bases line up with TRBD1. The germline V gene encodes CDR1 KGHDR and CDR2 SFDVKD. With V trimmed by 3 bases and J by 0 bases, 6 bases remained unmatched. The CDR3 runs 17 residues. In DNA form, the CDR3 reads TGTGCCACCAGTGATCCGGGACAGGGAACGAGCACAGATACGCAGTATTTT. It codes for CATSDPGQGTSTDTQYF.

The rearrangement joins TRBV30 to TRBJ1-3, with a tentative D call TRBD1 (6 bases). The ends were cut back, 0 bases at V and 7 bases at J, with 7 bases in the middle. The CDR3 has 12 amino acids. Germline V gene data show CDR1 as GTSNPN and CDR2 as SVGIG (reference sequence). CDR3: CAWSVQGNTIYF. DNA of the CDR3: TGTGCCTGGAGTGTACAGGGTAACACCATATATTTT.